Listed below are T cell receptor beta chains from one sample, sequenced in a study of identical twins. From the 5' RACE reads, TCRdb called clonotypes with MiXCR, one entry per CDR3 protein. This table holds about 240,000 distinct CDR3 sequences, over 9.5% found once. Material: memory T cells sorted from blood. The receptor set was obtained from a man aged 45-60 years in good health. Both conserved end residues are part of each CDR3. A D gene is named only where the DNA matches it firmly. Not every row has a clone size; where given, it reads once, few, many or a size class.

size | J | V | D | CDR3 | DNA
- | TRBJ2-6 | TRBV11-2 | - | CASSPGVGLRGGANVLTF | TGTGCCAGCAGCCCAGGGGTGGGACTACGCGGAGGGGCCAACGTCCTGACTTTC
- | TRBJ2-7 | TRBV3-1 | - | CASSQDFSGGGSIEQYF | TGTGCCAGCAGCCAAGATTTTAGCGGAGGGGGGTCCATCGAGCAGTACTTC
- | TRBJ2-7 | TRBV20-1 | TRBD2 | CSAGGDGMSNEQYF | TGCAGTGCTGGGGGGGACGGAATGTCGAATGAGCAGTACTTC
- | TRBJ2-1 | TRBV20-1 | - | CSAVDRPYNEQFF | TGCAGTGCCGTGGACAGACCCTACAATGAGCAGTTCTTC
many | TRBJ1-1 | TRBV10-3 | - | CAISEVKGMNTEAFF | TGTGCCATCAGTGAGGTAAAGGGAATGAACACTGAAGCTTTCTTT
many | TRBJ2-5 | TRBV12-3/TRBV12-4 | TRBD2 | CASSSTRGGAQDQYF | TGTGCCAGCAGCTCAACCCGGGGGGGGGCCCAGGACCAGTACTTC
- | TRBJ2-7 | TRBV15 | - | CATSLRQANEQYF | TGTGCCACCAGCTTACGACAGGCCAACGAGCAGTACTTC
- | TRBJ2-5 | TRBV27 | - | CASSRVWAEQETQYF | TGTGCCAGCAGTAGAGTTTGGGCAGAACAAGAGACCCAGTACTTC
many | TRBJ2-7 | TRBV20-1 | TRBD1 | CSANPGQTAYEQYF | TGCAGTGCCAACCCGGGACAGACTGCCTACGAGCAGTACTTC
many | TRBJ1-1 | TRBV20-1 | TRBD1 | CSARGVRGGTEAFF | TGCAGTGCCCGAGGTGTCAGGGGGGGCACTGAAGCTTTCTTT
- | TRBJ2-7 | TRBV5-1 | - | CASRKGPNYEQYF | TGCGCCAGCAGAAAGGGACCAAACTACGAGCAGTACTTC
- | TRBJ2-1 | TRBV7-2 | - | CASSLEGSVLGQFF | TGTGCCAGCAGCTTAGAGGGTTCAGTGTTGGGCCAGTTCTTC
- | TRBJ2-1 | TRBV6-2/TRBV6-3 | TRBD2 | CASSYLFPLAGANEQFF | TGTGCCAGCAGTTACCTCTTTCCGCTAGCGGGGGCCAATGAGCAGTTCTTC
- | TRBJ2-5 | TRBV3-1 | - | CASSRDRVGAGIQETQYF | TGTGCCAGCAGCCGGGACAGAGTTGGAGCGGGTATCCAAGAGACCCAGTACTTC
many | TRBJ1-5 | TRBV29-1 | - | CSVGERGDQPQHF | TGCAGCGTTGGGGAGAGGGGGGATCAGCCCCAGCATTTT
many | TRBJ2-5 | TRBV2 | - | CASSRVGSRETQYF | TGTGCCAGCAGCAGGGTGGGATCTCGGGAGACCCAGTACTTC
few | TRBJ1-3 | TRBV12-3/TRBV12-4 | - | CASRVTGVFSGNTIYF | TGTGCCAGCAGGGTGACAGGCGTCTTCTCTGGAAACACCATATATTTT
few | TRBJ2-2 | TRBV27 | - | CASSSPRGAVRTGELFF | TGTGCCAGCAGTTCCCCCCGGGGGGCCGTGAGGACCGGGGAGCTGTTTTTT
many | TRBJ2-7 | TRBV20-1 | - | CSASPQGPYGYEQYF | TGCAGTGCTAGCCCCCAGGGACCGTACGGTTACGAGCAGTACTTC
- | TRBJ2-1 | TRBV20-1 | TRBD2 | CSGGASGRAVEDEQFF | TGCAGCGGCGGGGCTAGCGGGAGGGCCGTTGAGGATGAGCAGTTCTTC
- | TRBJ2-4 | TRBV5-1 | TRBD1 | CASSPRTGGNIQYF | TGCGCCAGCAGCCCACGGACAGGGGGAAACATTCAGTACTTC
- | TRBJ2-7 | TRBV14 | - | CASSQKPWGESGEQYF | TGTGCCAGCAGCCAAAAACCCTGGGGGGAGTCGGGTGAGCAGTACTTC
many | TRBJ2-1 | TRBV4-2 | - | CASSQGIWSTRTNNEQFF | TGTGCCAGCAGCCAAGGAATTTGGTCGACTAGGACAAACAATGAGCAGTTCTTC
- | TRBJ2-7 | TRBV7-6 | TRBD1 | CASSTTGTGGEQYF | TGTGCCAGCAGCACGACCGGGACAGGAGGCGAGCAGTACTTC
many | TRBJ2-1 | TRBV28 | - | CASSLWQINEQFF | TGTGCCAGCAGTTTATGGCAGATCAATGAGCAGTTCTTC
few | TRBJ2-3 | TRBV5-1 | TRBD2 | CASSLALAGASDTQYF | TGCGCCAGCAGCTTGGCCCTAGCGGGGGCGTCAGATACGCAGTATTTT
many | TRBJ1-2 | TRBV5-1 | - | CASSLGDAIYGYTF | TGCGCCAGCAGCTTGGGAGACGCAATTTATGGCTACACCTTC
- | TRBJ2-7 | TRBV20-1 | - | CSASGSRPGSGEQYF | TGCAGTGCTAGTGGGAGCCGGCCCGGTTCAGGCGAGCAGTACTTC
- | TRBJ1-4 | TRBV6-4 | TRBD1 | CASSKQPRDRLATNEKLFF | TGTGCCAGCAGTAAACAACCCCGGGACAGGCTTGCAACTAATGAAAAACTGTTTTTT